One and the same sample provided the 30 T cell receptor beta chains below, sequenced in a study of T cells after yellow fever vaccination. One entry per CDR3 protein, called by TCRdb with MiXCR from the 5' RACE reads. Here the sample spans 450,000 to 600,000 distinct CDR3 sequences, around 17% being singletons. The sequencing here drew on PBMCs, taken about 5 days after the first yellow fever vaccination. These receptors originate from a man aged 18-30 years who received the YFV17D yellow fever vaccine.

The gene calls are TRBV5-4 and TRBJ2-3; perhaps TRBD2 as D (7 bases). V lost 3 bases to trimming and J lost 3 bases, with 20 bases between them. The germline CDR1 and CDR2 sequences are SGHNT and YYREEE (reference sequence). The CDR3 is 17 amino acids. The CDR3 region has the DNA TGTGCCAGCAGCTGGGGAGGGACAATAGGGGGGACAGATACGCAGTATTTT. It is translated as CASSWGGTIGGTDTQYF.

The rearrangement joins TRBV20-1 to TRBJ2-5; TRBD2 might be the D (6 bases). Germline V CDR1 and CDR2: DFQATT, SNEGSKA (reference sequence). CDR3 length: 14 residues. Trimming left V 3 bases short and J 0 bases short, with 11 bases between. In nucleotides, the CDR3 is TGCAGTGCTAGCCCTAGCGCCTACCAAGAGACCCAGTACTTC. Protein sequence: CSASPSAYQETQYF.

This clonotype was detected a few times. The chain combines TRBV12-3 or TRBV12-4 with TRBJ2-1; D not resolved. The length of the CDR3 is 17 residues. The V and J ends lost 6 bases and 1 base respectively, with 19 bases between them. The CDR3: CASSPPLKGSSYNEQFF. CDR3 in DNA: TGTGCCAGCAGCCCACCTCTAAAGGGTTCGTCCTACAATGAGCAGTTCTTC.

The J gene is TRBJ1-2, the V gene TRBV30, with 7 bases matching TRBD1. The trim removed 1 base at V and 0 bases at J, leaving 2 bases unmatched. The CDR3 extends over 14 amino acids. CDR1 is GTSNPN, CDR2 SVGIG, per germline (reference sequence). This CDR3 reads CAWSGGGSNYGYTF. CDR3 sequence (DNA): TGTGCCTGGAGTGGAGGGGGCTCTAACTATGGCTACACCTTC.

V and J are TRBV29-1 and TRBJ2-1; unclear D gene. CDR1 and CDR2 from the germline V gene are SQVTM and ANQGSEA. The V end was cut by 6 bases, the J end by 0 bases, with 9 bases between. This CDR3 region has 13 residues. The CDR3 DNA follows: TGCAGCGTCCTATTCTTCTCCTACAATGAGCAGTTCTTC. It translates to CSVLFFSYNEQFF.

CDR3 nucleotide sequence: TGCGCCAGCAGCCAAGAATACAGGGAGGGCTATGGCTACACCTTC. Its translation is CASSQEYREGYGYTF. The J gene is TRBJ1-2, the V gene TRBV4-1; tentative D call: TRBD1 (6 bases). V dropped 0 bases and J dropped 4 bases, with 12 bases sitting between them. This CDR3 has 15 residues. The V gene's germline CDR1 is MGHRA and CDR2 YSYEKL.

This clonotype appeared a few times. V and J are TRBV7-9 and TRBJ2-5, with D unclear. The CDR3 is 14 amino acids. Germline lookup yields CDR1 SEHNR and CDR2 FQNEAQ (reference sequence). Trimming removed 6 bases at V and 5 bases at J, with 16 bases between. The CDR3 DNA sequence: TGTGCCAGCAGTTCACCGCGACCCCGGGAGACCCAGTACTTC. Translation: CASSSPRPRETQYF.

The J gene is TRBJ2-2, the V gene TRBV12-3 or TRBV12-4, with 7 bases matching TRBD1. CDR3 length: 14 amino acids. Germline trimming cut 10 bases from V and 3 bases from J; bases unmatched to any gene: 8. The CDR3, as DNA: TGTGCCACCACGGACAGGAGAGACACCGGGGAGCTGTTTTTT. Amino acids: CATTDRRDTGELFF.

This clonotype showed up just a few times. J is TRBJ2-7 and V is TRBV9; 9 bases are shared with TRBD1. Trimming at V came to 4 bases and at J to 3 bases, leaving 11 bases not matched to a gene. The CDR3 is 16 amino acids. The V gene's germline CDR1 is SGDLS and CDR2 YYNGEE. CDR3 loop: CASSKDPGTGFYEQYF. Here the CDR3 DNA reads TGTGCCAGCAGCAAAGACCCCGGGACAGGGTTCTACGAGCAGTACTTC.

The rearrangement uses TRBV6-2 or TRBV6-3 and TRBJ1-5; 10 bases fit TRBD1. V lost 5 bases and J lost 6; bases outside the gene matches: 10. CDR1 is MNHEY and CDR2 is SVGEGT in the germline V gene. The CDR3 runs to 16 residues. The CDR3 reads CASSRLTGGLAQPQHF. CDR3 coding DNA: TGTGCCAGCAGTCGCCTGACAGGGGGCTTAGCTCAGCCCCAGCATTTT.

The chain links TRBV24-1 to TRBJ2-1; maybe TRBD2 (6 bases). Germline V gene sequence: CDR1 KGHDR, CDR2 SFDVKD. The V gene lost 3 bases and the J gene lost 0 bases, with 11 bases spanning the gap. The CDR3 is 16 residues long. CDR3 coding DNA: TGTGCCACCAGTGATCCCGGGGGTCACTCCTACAATGAGCAGTTCTTC. Translating it yields CATSDPGGHSYNEQFF.

The rearrangement joins TRBV29-1 to TRBJ2-3; TRBD2 might be the D (6 bases). Germline V gene data show CDR1 as SQVTM and CDR2 as ANQGSEA. Between the trimmed V and J ends, which lost 4 bases and 7 bases, there was a span of 27 bases. CDR3 length: 17 amino acids. In DNA form, the CDR3 reads TGCAGCGTTGCCGGGAATTTATATCGGTCCGGGACTTATACGCAGTATTTT. Amino acid sequence: CSVAGNLYRSGTYTQYF.

There are a few counts of this clonotype. The chain combines TRBV4-3 with TRBJ2-1; 7 bases fit TRBD2. The CDR3 runs to 16 residues. Germline V lookup: CDR1 LGHNA, CDR2 YSLEER. After removal of 1 base from V and 3 bases from J, the junction contained 6 bases not matched to a gene. CDR3 protein: CASSQAGGSYYNEQFF. DNA of the CDR3: TGCGCCAGCAGCCAAGCCGGGGGGTCATACTACAATGAGCAGTTCTTC.

This clonotype has more than one count but fewer than ten. This sequence joins TRBV25-1 and TRBJ2-1, with TRBD2 as a possible D gene (6 bases). CDR3 length: 14 residues. Germline V gene data show CDR1 as MGHDK and CDR2 as SYGVNS. The germline V and J ends were trimmed by 4 bases and 7 bases, with 14 bases remaining between them. This CDR3 reads CASSGTTAPNEQFF. The CDR3 DNA is TGTGCCAGCAGTGGGACTACCGCCCCGAATGAGCAGTTCTTC.

The chain carries TRBV4-2 and TRBJ2-3, with D tentatively TRBD2 (5 bases). Trimming cost V 1 base and J 2 bases, with 16 bases left between them. The germline V gene has CDR1 LGHNA and CDR2 YNFKEQ. CDR3 size: 17 residues. CDR3 loop: CASSQVRGDYNTDTQYF. In DNA, the CDR3 is TGTGCCAGCAGCCAAGTCCGGGGAGACTATAACACAGATACGCAGTATTTT.

The chain joins TRBV29-1 to TRBJ1-2; 7 bases line up with TRBD1. The CDR3 contains 12 residues. The germline gives CDR1 SQVTM, CDR2 ANQGSEA. Trimming removed 6 bases from V and 0 bases from J; junction bases left unmatched: 1. The CDR3: CSVGTANYGYTF. Here the CDR3 DNA reads TGCAGCGTGGGGACAGCTAACTATGGCTACACCTTC.

This clonotype has only a few counts. The CDR3 DNA reads TGTGCCAGCAGTCCCAGGGGATATGAGCAGTTCTTC. Translated, it gives CASSPRGYEQFF. This rearrangement joins TRBV6-2 or TRBV6-3 to TRBJ2-1; a weak D match, TRBD1 (6 bases). Germline V gene sequence: CDR1 MNHEY, CDR2 SVGEGT. Trimming took off 5 bases at V and 8 bases at J, with 10 bases between the two ends. This CDR3 comprises 12 residues.

This clonotype turned up a few times. The CDR3 nucleotides are TGCAGTGCTAGAGACCCCATCGGCGCCGAGGAGACCCAGTACTTC. Protein sequence: CSARDPIGAEETQYF. The rearrangement uses TRBV20-1 and TRBJ2-5, with no clear D. V was clipped by 0 bases and J by 5 bases, with 16 bases between them. There are 15 residues in the CDR3. Germline V gene data show CDR1 as DFQATT and CDR2 as SNEGSKA (reference sequence).

This clonotype was seen ten or more times. The chain has TRBV11-2 and TRBJ2-5; TRBD2 aligns across 15 bases. The ends lost 4 bases at V and 3 bases at J; junction bases unmatched: 12. This CDR3 has 19 amino acids. From germline, CDR1 is SGHAT and CDR2 FQNNGV. The CDR3 region has the DNA TGTGCCAGCAGCTCAGGGACTAGCGGGGGGCAGGGAGCGGAAGAGACCCAGTACTTC. This translates into CASSSGTSGGQGAEETQYF.

The chain uses TRBV7-8 and TRBJ2-7; D gene uncertain. The germline V gene has CDR1 SGHVS and CDR2 FQNEAQ. This CDR3 spans 15 amino acids. Trimming took off 4 bases at V and 2 bases at J, with 15 bases between the two ends. In nucleotides, the CDR3 is TGTGCCAGCAGCTCAGGAAGGACCGTCACCTACGAGCAGTACTTC. Amino acid sequence: CASSSGRTVTYEQYF. The variable domain in full, completed from reference TRBV7-8 and TRBJ2-7, reads GAGVSQSPRYKVAKRGQDVALRCDPISGHVSLFWYQQALGQGPEFLTYFQNEAQLDKSGLPSDRFFAERPEGSVSTLKIQRTQQEDSAVYLCASSSGRTVTYEQYFGPGTRLTVT.

This clonotype was seen a few times. The J gene is TRBJ2-2, the V gene TRBV5-1; D call uncertain. Germline CDR1 reads SGHRS; CDR2 reads YFSETQ. The ends were cut back, 0 bases at V and 6 bases at J, with 9 bases in the middle. There are 14 residues in the CDR3. The CDR3 loop is CASSLGAFAGELFF. CDR3 nucleotides: TGCGCCAGCAGCTTGGGTGCTTTTGCCGGGGAGCTGTTTTTT.

The chain has TRBV7-2 and TRBJ1-1, with 10 nucleotides matching TRBD1. CDR1 SGHTA and CDR2 FQGNSA come from the germline V gene. Losses at the gene ends were 3 bases for V and 8 bases for J; bases not matched to a gene: 6. This CDR3 contains 14 residues. The CDR3 is CASSLGQGLWEAFF. DNA for the CDR3: TGTGCCAGCAGCTTGGGACAGGGGCTATGGGAAGCTTTCTTT.

This clonotype was detected a few times. The J gene is TRBJ2-5, the V gene TRBV12-3 or TRBV12-4, with a weak D call TRBD1 (6 bases). V shed 5 bases and J shed 1 base, with 11 bases lying between them. This CDR3 comprises 14 residues. CDR3 sequence: CASSTQGLQETQYF. The CDR3 DNA reads as TGTGCCAGCAGTACCCAGGGGCTCCAAGAGACCCAGTACTTC.

This clonotype has at least ten counts. CDR3 residues: CASSLASGLNQPQHF. In DNA form, the CDR3 reads TGTGCCAGCAGCTTAGCCAGTGGCCTAAACCAGCCCCAGCATTTT. The chain joins TRBV7-6 to TRBJ1-5; D is unresolved. Germline V CDR1 and CDR2: SGHVS, FNYEAQ. V was clipped by 0 bases and J by 7 bases, with 13 bases between them. This CDR3 is 15 amino acids long.

Many counts were recorded for this clonotype. The chain has TRBV2 and TRBJ2-1, with 10 bases matching TRBD2. The length of the CDR3 is 14 residues. The junction had 2 bases not matched to a gene; V was cut back by 6 bases and J by 3 bases. Germline CDR1 SNHLY, CDR2 FYNNEI. CDR3: CASSWTSGYNEQFF. CDR3 sequence (DNA): TGTGCCAGCAGCTGGACTAGCGGCTACAATGAGCAGTTCTTC.

This chain joins TRBV7-9 and TRBJ2-3, with D hard to call. V was cut by 3 bases and J by 2 bases, with 12 bases left in between. This CDR3 comprises 15 residues. CDR1 is SEHNR and CDR2 is FQNEAQ in the germline V gene (reference sequence). The CDR3 spells CASSFVAAYTDTQYF. The DNA for the CDR3 is TGTGCCAGCAGCTTCGTGGCAGCTTACACAGATACGCAGTATTTT.

This clonotype was recorded a few times. The chain uses TRBV28 and TRBJ1-1; D remains unclear. With 3 bases removed from V and 5 bases from J, the gap between germline ends came to 13 bases. Germline V lookup: CDR1 MDHEN, CDR2 SYDVKM. The CDR3 length is 14 residues. CDR3 protein: CASSFSIGRTEAFF. The CDR3 DNA is TGTGCCAGCAGTTTCTCCATCGGGCGGACTGAAGCTTTCTTT. Full variable domain (rest looked up from reference TRBV28 and TRBJ1-1): DVKVTQSSRYLVKRTGEKVFLECVQDMDHENMFWYRQDPGLGLRLIYFSYDVKMKEKGDIPEGYSVSREKKERFSLILESASTNQTSMYLCASSFSIGRTEAFFGQGTRLTVV.

The V and J genes are TRBV5-1 and TRBJ2-3; D gene unclear. V dropped 3 bases and J dropped 5 bases, with 16 bases sitting between them. CDR3 length: 15 amino acids. Germline CDR1 SGHRS, CDR2 YFSETQ. CDR3 DNA sequence: TGCGCCAGCAGCTCTCGACTCCTTAGAGGAGATACGCAGTATTTT. Its protein is CASSSRLLRGDTQYF.

J is TRBJ2-2 and V is TRBV29-1; weak D call: TRBD1 (6 bases). The V end was cut by 3 bases, the J end by 1 base, with 9 bases between. This CDR3 is 14 amino acids long. Looked up from germline, CDR1 is SQVTM and CDR2 is ANQGSEA. This CDR3 is CSVEQGMNTGELFF. The DNA for the CDR3 is TGCAGCGTTGAGCAGGGGATGAACACCGGGGAGCTGTTTTTT.

This clonotype was found a few times. The chain carries TRBV19 and TRBJ2-1; TRBD2 agrees at 7 bases. The ends lost 4 bases at V and 7 bases at J; junction bases unmatched: 7. The V gene's germline CDR1 is LNHDA and CDR2 SQIVND (reference sequence). There are 14 residues in the CDR3. The CDR3 spells CASSTGLDINEQFF. CDR3 nucleotides: TGTGCCAGTAGTACCGGACTAGATATTAATGAGCAGTTCTTC.